This T cell receptor (beta chain) emerged from a study of CD8 T cells in Susac syndrome. After extraction with the RNeasy kit, about 0.5 to 1 ug of the RNA was reverse transcribed using random hexamers. TCRdb reanalysed the immunoSEQ multiplex PCR reads using MiXCR and keeps one entry per CDR3 protein. The sample has about 150,000 distinct CDR3 sequences, 80% to 95% seen once. This CDR3 is built from 14 residues. Germline V gene sequence: CDR1 GTSNPN, CDR2 SVGIG (reference sequence). V lost 5 bases, J lost 5 bases, and 12 bases stayed unmatched. J is TRBJ2-7 and V is TRBV30; 7 bases map to TRBD2. The sequencing sample was made of CD4+ T cells from PBMCs. The TCR sequence derives from a human donor with multiple sclerosis. The chain's CDR3 is CAWGTSVFRHEQYF. The DNA for the CDR3 is TGTGCCTGGGGAACTAGCGTTTTCCGCCACGAGCAGTACTTC.